The clone carrying this T cell receptor beta chain was seen only a few times. Its antigen is as yet unknown. TCRdb used MiXCR to reprocess the 5' RACE reads, holding one entry per CDR3 protein. The repertoire includes about 900,000 distinct CDR3 sequences, 12% of them detected once, and around 1.5% sits in the top ten. The data belong to a study of identical twins. Healthy Caucasians, and only they, were the donors. Overall study findings and caveats: Weaker excess twin sharing was observed in beta out-of-frame sequences. Potential partial confounding of zero-insertion analyses by invariant MAIT and iNKT cells was noted.

The data were also submitted as part of a second study, on yellow fever vaccine responses in identical twins. That study reports: Twins' vaccine T cell responses reportedly seemed partly convergent and partly personalized.

The sequence was collected from a woman aged 18 to 35 in good health. Material: PBMCs.

CDR3 loop: CASSSSGTGTDTQYF. Written as DNA, the CDR3 is TGTGCCAGCAGCTCATCTGGGACCGGCACAGATACGCAGTATTTT. This chain uses TRBV7-3 with TRBJ2-3; D may match TRBD1 or TRBD2 (5 bases each). Trimming cost V 4 bases and J 1 base, with 12 bases left between them. Germline assignment: CDR1 SGHTA and CDR2 FQGTGA. CDR3 length: 15 residues.